This T cell receptor beta chain was profiled in a study of identical twins. Study observations and caveats: There were fewer insertions in abundant cord blood beta clonotypes, but memory repertoires showed no such pattern.

TCRdb used MiXCR to reprocess the 5' RACE reads, holding one entry per CDR3 protein. The sample consists of some 790,000 distinct CDR3 sequences, 15% to 20% of them appearing once. This clonotype has only a few counts. Its antigen remains unidentified. The CDR3 sequence is 13 residues long. Germline lookup yields CDR1 SQVTM and CDR2 ANQGSEA. The junction had 5 bases not matched to a gene; V was cut back by 3 bases and J by 6 bases. The sample also formed part of further work on T cells expressing NK-cell markers. Per that study: The contribution of dominant NKG2C+ clonotypes to CD8+ T cells in about six donors was roughly 1.0-7.5%.

Source material: PBMCs. This TCR derives from a woman aged 18-30 years in good health. The V gene is TRBV29-1, the J gene TRBJ1-2; 9 bases line up with TRBD1. This CDR3 is CSVDRDRENGYTF. The CDR3 nucleotides read TGCAGCGTTGACCGGGACAGGGAAAATGGCTACACCTTC.